Listed below are T cell receptor beta chains from one sample, sequenced in a study of blood T cell repertoires in COVID-19. Clones were read by immunoSEQ multiplex PCR, and TCRdb kept only the in-frame ones, dropping some. This table has roughly 150,000 clones, 80% to 85% appearing once. Sequencing input: peripheral blood. These receptors were collected from a man between 65 and 85 years old with active or convalescent COVID-19. The CDR3 runs from the conserved cysteine through the conserved F or W. D genes are given only for firm matches. The size field is filled for only some rows; it gives once, few, many or a size class.

>TRBJ1-3|TRBD1|.|TRBV2
TGTGCCAGCAGATGGACAGGGCCCTCTGGAAACACCATATATTTT
CASRWTGPSGNTIYF
>TRBJ1-5|.|.|TRBV7-2
TGTGCCAGCAGCTTAGGGGTAGGCAGGGCTCAGCCCCAGCATTTT
CASSLGVGRAQPQHF
>TRBJ2-2|TRBD2|.|TRBV7-3
TGTGCCAGCAGCGATTCGGGACTAGCGGGAGGTTCGGGCACCGGGGAGCTGTTTTTT
CASSDSGLAGGSGTGELFF
>TRBJ1-4|TRBD1|.|TRBV3-1/TRBV3-2
TGTGCCAGCAGTAGAGGGACAGGGGCAACTAATGAAAAACTGTTTTTT
CASSRGTGATNEKLFF
>TRBJ1-5|TRBD1|few|TRBV19
TGTGCCAGTAGTATAGATGGGACAGAGAATCAGCCCCAGCATTTT
CASSIDGTENQPQHF
>TRBJ2-1|.|.|TRBV7-2
TGTGCCAGCAGTCGACTAGTCGTTGAGCAGTTCTTC
CASSRLVVEQFF
>TRBJ1-3|.|.|TRBV5-1
TGCGCCAGCGCCATACAGGCCCCTGGCTCTGGAAACACCATATATTTT
CASAIQAPGSGNTIYF
>TRBJ1-3|.|few|TRBV4-1
TGCGCCAGCAGCCAAGACCCCGGGACAGGAAACACCATATATTTT
CASSQDPGTGNTIYF
>TRBJ2-7|TRBD2|few|TRBV6-4
TGTGCCAGCACCTTGGGGGGGGAGAGGTACAACTTC
CASTLGGERYNF
>TRBJ1-1|.|.|TRBV5-1
TGCGCCAGCAGCTCGGGGGGAACCGTGATGAACACTGAAGCTTTCTTT
CASSSGGTVMNTEAFF
>TRBJ1-1|TRBD1|.|TRBV7-9
TGTGCCAGCAGCGACAGGGGGCGTGAAACTGAAGCTTTCTTT
CASSDRGRETEAFF
>TRBJ1-4|TRBD1|.|TRBV28
TGTGCCAGCAGTTTAGGACAGGGGGTATCATATGAAAAACTGTTTTTT
CASSLGQGVSYEKLFF
>TRBJ2-3|TRBD1|.|TRBV5-8
TGTGCCAGCAGCTTGAAGACCGTTGGGGGACAGGGGCTTGATACGCAGTATTTT
CASSLKTVGGQGLDTQYF
>TRBJ2-7|TRBD1|.|TRBV19
TGTGCCAGTAGTATCGGAGACAGGGTCTACGAGCAGTACTTC
CASSIGDRVYEQYF
>TRBJ1-2|.|once|TRBV29-1
TGCAGCGCTATCGGGCAACCCGGGGGGGGCTACACCTTC
CSAIGQPGGGYTF
>TRBJ2-2|.|.|TRBV2
TGTGCCAGCAGCGCCCCCGGACATCCGAACACCGGGGAGCTGTTTTTT
CASSAPGHPNTGELFF
>TRBJ1-5|.|.|TRBV5-6
TGTGCCAGCAGCTTGCGGGGGGGTAAAGATCAGCCCCAGCATTTT
CASSLRGGKDQPQHF
>TRBJ1-3|.|.|TRBV3-1/TRBV3-2
TGTGCCAGCAGCCAAGGTCCGGTTCACTCTGGAAACACCATATATTTT
CASSQGPVHSGNTIYF
>TRBJ2-7|TRBD1|.|TRBV5-4
TGTGCCAGCAGCTTGGGGGGACAGGGGCTCGAGCAGTACTTC
CASSLGGQGLEQYF
>TRBJ2-7|TRBD1|.|TRBV30
TGTGCCTGGAGTTGGGCAGGGGGAGAGCAGTACTTC
CAWSWAGGEQYF
>TRBJ2-1|TRBD2|.|TRBV23-1
TGCGCCAGCAGTCCGCGAGGACTAGCGGGAAAAATACTCAATGAGCAGTTCTTC
CASSPRGLAGKILNEQFF
>TRBJ2-1|TRBD2|.|TRBV27
TGTGCCAGCACCCTGGCCGGGACTAGGAACAATGAGCAGTTCTTC
CASTLAGTRNNEQFF
>TRBJ1-4|TRBD1|.|TRBV15
TGTGCCACCAGCAAACAGGGGGCTGGGGAAAAACTGTTTTTT
CATSKQGAGEKLFF
>TRBJ1-5|.|.|TRBV4-3
TGCGCCAGCAGCCAAGATTGGGGCGGCGCTCAGCCCCAGCATTTT
CASSQDWGGAQPQHF
>TRBJ2-3|.|.|TRBV18
TGTGCCAGCTCAGGGACTCCTTCGGATACGCAGTATTTT
CASSGTPSDTQYF
>TRBJ1-1|TRBD1|.|TRBV5-1
TGCGCCAGCAGCTCGACAGGGGGTAGTACTGAAGCTTTCTTT
CASSSTGGSTEAFF
>TRBJ1-5|.|once|TRBV28
TGTGCCAGCAGAACCAGAATTCATAGCAATCAGCCCCAGCATTTT
CASRTRIHSNQPQHF
>TRBJ2-2|TRBD2|.|TRBV19
TGTGCCAGTAGTATTCGGACTAGCGGTACCACCGGGGAGCTGTTTTTT
CASSIRTSGTTGELFF
>TRBJ2-2|.|.|TRBV9
TGTGCCAGCAGCGTAGGTGGACTTAACACCGGGGAGCTGTTTTTT
CASSVGGLNTGELFF
>TRBJ1-2|TRBD1|many|TRBV7-2
TGTGCCAGCAGCTTCAGGGGGGCTGGAACCTATGGCTACACCTTC
CASSFRGAGTYGYTF
>TRBJ2-3|TRBD2|.|TRBV9
TGTGCCAGCAGCGTTACCAGCGGGGGACCCACAGATACGCAGTATTTT
CASSVTSGGPTDTQYF
>TRBJ2-7|.|.|TRBV30
TGTGCATATAGGTGGGAGTACGAGCAGTACTTC
CAYRWEYEQYF
>TRBJ1-2|TRBD1|.|TRBV6-5
TGTGCCAGCAGTTCCTGGACAGGGCTCTATGGCTACACCTTC
CASSSWTGLYGYTF
>TRBJ1-3|.|.|TRBV19
TGTGCCAGTAGTATAGGCCCGAGTGGAAACACCATATATTTT
CASSIGPSGNTIYF
>TRBJ1-4|.|once|TRBV19
TGTGCCAGTAGTACCTCCAGGGTGGCTAATGAAAAACTGTTTTTT
CASSTSRVANEKLFF
>TRBJ1-1|TRBD1|once|TRBV28
TGTGCCAGCAGCCGGGACCCCAGAACAGGGGGTGAAGCTTTCTTT
CASSRDPRTGGEAFF
>TRBJ2-7|.|.|TRBV7-2
TGTGCCAGCAGCTACCTCCCCAGGGCCCTCGAGCAGTACTTC
CASSYLPRALEQYF
>TRBJ1-6|TRBD1|.|TRBV6-5
TGTGCCAGCAGGGGACAGCATAATTCACCCCTCCACTTT
CASRGQHNSPLHF
>TRBJ2-7|.|.|TRBV4-3
TGCGCCAGCAGCCAAGAAACAGTGACGCTCTACGAGCAGTACTTC
CASSQETVTLYEQYF
>TRBJ1-5|TRBD1|many|TRBV6-6
TGTGCCAGCTCATTGACAGGGAATCAGCCCCAGCATTTT
CASSLTGNQPQHF
>TRBJ1-3|TRBD1|.|TRBV5-1
TGCGCCAGCAGCAAGCAAGGACAGGGTATCTCTGGAAACACCATATATTTT
CASSKQGQGISGNTIYF
>TRBJ1-2|TRBD1|.|TRBV18
TGTGCCAGCTCACTACAGGGGACAGGGGGATATGGCTACACCTTC
CASSLQGTGGYGYTF
>TRBJ2-2|TRBD2|.|TRBV2
TGTGCCAGCTCGGGACTAGCGGGGAATGTCGGGGAGCTGTTTTTT
CASSGLAGNVGELFF
>TRBJ2-7|.|.|TRBV12-3/TRBV12-4
TGTGCCAGCAGTTTTTGGGGAGGTGGGCAGTACTTC
CASSFWGGGQYF
>TRBJ1-2|TRBD1|.|TRBV18
TGTGCCAGCTCACCACCGAGCCCCCGGACAGGCCACTATGGCTACACCTTC
CASSPPSPRTGHYGYTF
>TRBJ2-7|TRBD2|.|TRBV7-2
TGTGCCAGCAGCCCCCAGGGACTAGCGGGGGGTTACGAGCAGTACTTC
CASSPQGLAGGYEQYF
>TRBJ2-7|.|.|TRBV9
TGTGCCAGCAGCGACCTAGCGTGGGGCTACGAGCAGTACTTC
CASSDLAWGYEQYF
>TRBJ2-7|.|.|TRBV7-2
TGTGCCAGCAGCTTATACGCCAGGGTGAGCGAGCAGTACTTC
CASSLYARVSEQYF
>TRBJ2-7|TRBD1|.|TRBV7-8
TGTGCCAGCAGGCTGGACAGGACCTACGAGCAGTACTTC
CASRLDRTYEQYF
>TRBJ2-1|TRBD2|.|TRBV7-3
TGTGCCAGCAGCCAACCTAGCCCGGGACTAGCGGGAGGCAATGAGCAGTTCTTC
CASSQPSPGLAGGNEQFF
>TRBJ1-1|.|.|TRBV9
TGTGCCAGCAGCGTAGCTGAGGGGGCTGAAGCTTTCTTT
CASSVAEGAEAFF